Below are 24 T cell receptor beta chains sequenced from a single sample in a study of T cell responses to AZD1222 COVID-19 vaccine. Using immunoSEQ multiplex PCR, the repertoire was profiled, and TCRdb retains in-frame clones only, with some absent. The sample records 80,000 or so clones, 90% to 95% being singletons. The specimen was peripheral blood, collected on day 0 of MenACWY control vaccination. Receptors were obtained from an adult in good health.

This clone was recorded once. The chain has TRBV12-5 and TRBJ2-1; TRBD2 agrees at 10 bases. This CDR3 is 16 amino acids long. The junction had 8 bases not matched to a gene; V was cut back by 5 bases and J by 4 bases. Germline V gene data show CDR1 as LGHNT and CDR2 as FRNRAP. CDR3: CASGPPSSGGYNEQFF. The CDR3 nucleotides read TGTGCTAGTGGTCCACCCTCTAGCGGGGGATACAATGAGCAGTTCTTC.

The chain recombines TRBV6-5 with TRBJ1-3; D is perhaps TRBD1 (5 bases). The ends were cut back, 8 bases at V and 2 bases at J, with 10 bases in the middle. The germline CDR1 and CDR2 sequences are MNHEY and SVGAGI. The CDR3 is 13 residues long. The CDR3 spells CASEGTPGNTIYF. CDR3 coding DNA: TGTGCCAGCGAGGGGACTCCTGGAAACACCATATATTTT.

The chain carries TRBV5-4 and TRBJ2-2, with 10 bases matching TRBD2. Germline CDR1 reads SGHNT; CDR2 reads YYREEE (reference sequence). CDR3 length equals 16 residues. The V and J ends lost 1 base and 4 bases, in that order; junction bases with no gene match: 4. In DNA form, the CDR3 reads TGTGCCAGCAGCTTGTCCCTAGCGGGAGCCACCGGGGAGCTGTTTTTT. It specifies CASSLSLAGATGELFF.

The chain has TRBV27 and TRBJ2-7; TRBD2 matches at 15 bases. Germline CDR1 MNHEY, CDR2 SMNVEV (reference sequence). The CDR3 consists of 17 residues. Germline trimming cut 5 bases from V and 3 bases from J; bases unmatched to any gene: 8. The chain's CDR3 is CASSPNGLAGGGYEQYF. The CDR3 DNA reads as TGTGCCAGCAGTCCAAACGGACTAGCGGGAGGGGGCTACGAGCAGTACTTC.

The DNA of the CDR3 is TGTGCCAGCAGTTACTCTTGGGACTTTAATTCACCCCTCCACTTT. Its protein product is CASSYSWDFNSPLHF. The genes are TRBV6-6 and TRBJ1-6; tentative D call: TRBD1 (5 bases). This CDR3 contains 15 residues. In germline, CDR1 is MNHNY, CDR2 SVGAGI (reference sequence). V was pared by 0 bases and J by 6 bases, with 9 bases between.

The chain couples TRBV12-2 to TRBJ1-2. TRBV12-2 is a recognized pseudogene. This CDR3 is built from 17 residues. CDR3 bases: TGTGCAAGTCGCTTCCGCTTGAAGGCAGTACCCCCCTATGGCTACACCTTC. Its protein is CASRFRLKAVPPYGYTF.

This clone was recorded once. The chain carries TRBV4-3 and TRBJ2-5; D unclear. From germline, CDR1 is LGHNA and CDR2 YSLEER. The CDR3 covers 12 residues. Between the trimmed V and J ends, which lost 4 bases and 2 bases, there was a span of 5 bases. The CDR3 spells CASSRTQETQYF. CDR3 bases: TGCGCCAGCAGCCGGACGCAAGAGACCCAGTACTTC.

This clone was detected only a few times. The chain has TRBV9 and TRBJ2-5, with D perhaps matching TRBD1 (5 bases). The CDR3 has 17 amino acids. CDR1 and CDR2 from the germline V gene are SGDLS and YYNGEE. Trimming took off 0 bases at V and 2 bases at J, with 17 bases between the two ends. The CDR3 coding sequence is TGTGCCAGCAGCGTAGGTTGGGGCGGCCCAGAACAAGAGACCCAGTACTTC. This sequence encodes CASSVGWGGPEQETQYF.

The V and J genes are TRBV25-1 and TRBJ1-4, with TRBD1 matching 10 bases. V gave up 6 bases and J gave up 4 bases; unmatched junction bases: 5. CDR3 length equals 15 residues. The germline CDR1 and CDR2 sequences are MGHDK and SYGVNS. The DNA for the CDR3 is TGTGCCAGCAGCGGACAGGGGGGAATTAATGAAAAACTGTTTTTT. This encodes CASSGQGGINEKLFF.

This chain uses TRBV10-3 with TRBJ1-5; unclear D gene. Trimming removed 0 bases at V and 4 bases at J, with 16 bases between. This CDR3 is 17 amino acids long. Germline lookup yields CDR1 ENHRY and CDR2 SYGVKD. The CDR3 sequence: CAISESRAQSGNQPQHF. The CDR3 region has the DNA TGTGCCATCAGTGAGTCAAGGGCCCAGAGCGGTAATCAGCCCCAGCATTTT.

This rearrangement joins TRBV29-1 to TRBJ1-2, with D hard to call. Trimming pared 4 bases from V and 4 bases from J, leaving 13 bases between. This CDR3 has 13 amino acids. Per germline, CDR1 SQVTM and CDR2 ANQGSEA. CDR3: CSVAPTLGYGYTF. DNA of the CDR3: TGCAGCGTTGCTCCTACACTGGGCTATGGCTACACCTTC.

In nucleotides, the CDR3 is TGTGCCAGCAGTTACTCGACGACAAGGGTAACAGAGTACGGTGAAGCTTTCTTT. Its protein is CASSYSTTRVTEYGEAFF. The chain is built from TRBV6-2 or TRBV6-3 and TRBJ1-1; no definite D call. CDR1 is MNHEY, CDR2 SVGEGT, per germline. The V and J ends lost 0 bases and 7 bases respectively, with 24 bases between them. CDR3 length: 18 amino acids.

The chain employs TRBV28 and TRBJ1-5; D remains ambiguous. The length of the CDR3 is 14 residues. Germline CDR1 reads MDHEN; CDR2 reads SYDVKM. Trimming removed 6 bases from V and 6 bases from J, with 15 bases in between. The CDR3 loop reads CASSSLLEFQPQHF. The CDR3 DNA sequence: TGTGCCAGCAGCTCTCTCTTAGAGTTTCAGCCCCAGCATTTT.

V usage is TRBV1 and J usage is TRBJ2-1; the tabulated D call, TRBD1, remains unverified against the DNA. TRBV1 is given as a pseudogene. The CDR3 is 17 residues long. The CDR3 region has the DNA TGCACCAGCAGCCACTGCCCTTCAGGAAGCTCCTACAATGAGCAGTTCTTC. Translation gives CTSSHCPSGSSYNEQFF.

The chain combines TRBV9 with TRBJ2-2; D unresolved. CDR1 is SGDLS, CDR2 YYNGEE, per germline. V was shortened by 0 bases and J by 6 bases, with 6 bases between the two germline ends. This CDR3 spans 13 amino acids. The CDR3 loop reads CASSVGGSGELFF. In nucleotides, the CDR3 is TGTGCCAGCAGCGTAGGTGGCTCCGGGGAGCTGTTTTTT.

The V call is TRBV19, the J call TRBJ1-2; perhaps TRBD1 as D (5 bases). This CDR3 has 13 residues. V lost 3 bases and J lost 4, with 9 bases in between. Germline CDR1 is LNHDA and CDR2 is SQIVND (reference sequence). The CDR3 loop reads CASSMGEGYGYTF. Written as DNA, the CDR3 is TGTGCCAGTAGTATGGGGGAAGGCTATGGCTACACCTTC.

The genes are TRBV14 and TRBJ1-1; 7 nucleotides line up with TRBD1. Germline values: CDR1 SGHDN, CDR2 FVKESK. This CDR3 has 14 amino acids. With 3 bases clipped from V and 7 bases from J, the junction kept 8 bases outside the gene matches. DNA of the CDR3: TGTGCCAGCAGCCACCAAGGGACAGCCGGTGAAGCTTTCTTT. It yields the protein CASSHQGTAGEAFF.

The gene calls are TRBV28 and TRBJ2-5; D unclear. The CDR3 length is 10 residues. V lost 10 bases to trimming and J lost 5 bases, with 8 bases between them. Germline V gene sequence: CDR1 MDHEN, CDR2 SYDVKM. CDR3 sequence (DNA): TGTGCCACCCTCGAGGAGACCCAGTACTTC. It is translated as CATLEETQYF.

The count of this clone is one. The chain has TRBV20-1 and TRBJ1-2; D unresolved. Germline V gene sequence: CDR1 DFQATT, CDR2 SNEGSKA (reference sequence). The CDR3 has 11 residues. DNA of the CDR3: TGCATCTCGACGGAGAACTATGGCTACACCTTC. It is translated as CISTENYGYTF.

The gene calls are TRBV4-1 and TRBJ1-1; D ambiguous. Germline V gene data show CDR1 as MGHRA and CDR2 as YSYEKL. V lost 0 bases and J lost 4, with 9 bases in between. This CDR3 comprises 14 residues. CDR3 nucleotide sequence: TGCGCCAGCAGCCAAGAGAACCCGAGCACTGAAGCTTTCTTT. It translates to CASSQENPSTEAFF.

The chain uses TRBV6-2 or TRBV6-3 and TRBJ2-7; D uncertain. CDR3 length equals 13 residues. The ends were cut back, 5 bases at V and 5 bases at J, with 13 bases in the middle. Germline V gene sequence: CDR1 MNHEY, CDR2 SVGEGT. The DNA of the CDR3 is TGTGCCAGCAGTGGCTCCGAAGTGGACGAGCAGTACTTC. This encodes CASSGSEVDEQYF.

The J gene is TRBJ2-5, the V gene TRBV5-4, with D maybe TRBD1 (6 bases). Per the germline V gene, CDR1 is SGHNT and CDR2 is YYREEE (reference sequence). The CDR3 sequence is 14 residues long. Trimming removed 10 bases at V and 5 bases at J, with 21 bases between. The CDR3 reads CAVTRGTIEETQYF. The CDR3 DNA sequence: TGTGCCGTCACTAGGGGGACAATAGAGGAGACCCAGTACTTC.

CDR3 nucleotides: TGTGCCAGCAGTTACTCCTCCCTACTGTTTTTT. It yields the protein CASSYSSLLFF. The V and J genes are TRBV6-6 and TRBJ2-2, with unresolved D. CDR1 is MNHNY, CDR2 SVGAGI, per germline (reference sequence). CDR3 size: 11 residues. V was trimmed by 0 bases and J by 14 bases, leaving 7 bases between them.

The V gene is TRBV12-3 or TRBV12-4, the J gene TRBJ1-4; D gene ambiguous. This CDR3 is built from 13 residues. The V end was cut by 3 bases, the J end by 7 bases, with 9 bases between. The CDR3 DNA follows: TGTGCCAGCAGTTTGGCTGGGGTTGAAAAACTGTTTTTT. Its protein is CASSLAGVEKLFF.